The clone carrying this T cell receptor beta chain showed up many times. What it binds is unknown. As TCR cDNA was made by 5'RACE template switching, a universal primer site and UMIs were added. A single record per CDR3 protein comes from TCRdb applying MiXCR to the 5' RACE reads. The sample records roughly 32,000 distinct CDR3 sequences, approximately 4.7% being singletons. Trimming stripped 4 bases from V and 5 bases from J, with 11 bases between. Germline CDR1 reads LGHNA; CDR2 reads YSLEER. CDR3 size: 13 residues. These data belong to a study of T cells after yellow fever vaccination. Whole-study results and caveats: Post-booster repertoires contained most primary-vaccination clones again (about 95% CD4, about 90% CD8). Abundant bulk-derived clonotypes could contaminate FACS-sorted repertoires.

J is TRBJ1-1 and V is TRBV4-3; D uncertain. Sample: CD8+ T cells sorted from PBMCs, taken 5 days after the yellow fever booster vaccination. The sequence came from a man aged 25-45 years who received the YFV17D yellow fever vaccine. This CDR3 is CASSPTRETEAFF. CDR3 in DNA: TGCGCCAGCAGCCCAACGAGGGAAACTGAAGCTTTCTTT.